The 31 T cell receptor beta chains in this list originate from one sample, sequenced in a study of beta chain features in type 1 diabetes. The investigators reverse transcribed all of the isolated RNA, so they sequenced expressed TCRB transcripts. Libraries were prepared by immunoSEQ multiplex PCR; TCRdb keeps only in-frame clonotypes and omits some of them. The sample lists about 320,000 clones; less than 15% were seen once. Sequencing input: central memory CD4+ T cells from blood. Every receptor here comes from a man younger than 40 in good health.

This clone has more than one count but fewer than ten. The V and J genes are TRBV7-2 and TRBJ1-2; 7 bases line up with TRBD1. CDR1 is SGHTA, CDR2 FQGNSA, per germline. V trimming: 3 bases; J trimming: 2 bases; junction bases outside the gene matches: 3. The CDR3 is 14 residues long. CDR3 sequence (DNA): TGTGCCAGCAGCTTCACAGGGGCGAACTATGGCTACACCTTC. Its translation is CASSFTGANYGYTF.

This clone was counted between two and nine times. This sequence joins TRBV29-1 and TRBJ2-1; D is perhaps TRBD1 (6 bases). Germline assignment: CDR1 SQVTM and CDR2 ANQGSEA. This CDR3 is 13 amino acids long. V dropped 3 bases and J dropped 5 bases, with 11 bases sitting between them. Here the CDR3 DNA reads TGCAGCGTTGAGGGGCAGGGGCACAATGAGCAGTTCTTC. As protein: CSVEGQGHNEQFF.

This chain uses TRBV5-5 with TRBJ2-1; TRBD1 agrees at 7 bases. Losses at the gene ends were 4 bases for V and 8 bases for J; bases not matched to a gene: 3. There are 12 residues in the CDR3. The V gene's germline CDR1 is SGHKS and CDR2 YYEKEE (reference sequence). The CDR3 region has the DNA TGTGCCAGCAGCCAAGACAGGGATGAGCAGTTCTTC. Its translation: CASSQDRDEQFF.

This rearrangement joins TRBV7-9 to TRBJ2-3; tentatively, D is TRBD2 (5 bases). CDR1 and CDR2 from the germline V gene are SEHNR and FQNEAQ (reference sequence). The CDR3 contains 14 residues. V lost 3 bases to trimming and J lost 5 bases, with 12 bases between them. The DNA for the CDR3 is TGTGCCAGCAGCTTCGGTGGGAGCGGAGATACGCAGTATTTT. As protein: CASSFGGSGDTQYF.

This clone was counted between two and nine times. The V gene is TRBV5-1, the J gene TRBJ2-1, with D tentatively TRBD1 (5 bases). This CDR3 contains 13 residues. Germline CDR1 and CDR2: SGHRS and YFSETQ. V shed 5 bases and J shed 0 bases, with 6 bases lying between them. The CDR3 spells CASRTDSYNEQFF. In nucleotides, the CDR3 is TGCGCCAGCAGGACAGACTCCTACAATGAGCAGTTCTTC.

Note on this clone: The same CDR3 can be traced to other DNA sequences in this sample. The J gene is TRBJ1-1, the V gene TRBV20-1; D gene unclear. Germline V gives CDR1 DFQATT, CDR2 SNEGSKA (reference sequence). Trimming pared 2 bases from V and 8 bases from J, leaving 6 bases between. This CDR3 region has 10 residues. The CDR3 spells CSARFREAFF. CDR3 sequence (DNA): TGCAGTGCTAGATTCAGGGAAGCTTTCTTT.

The V and J genes are TRBV6-5 and TRBJ1-2, with 8 bases matching TRBD1. In germline, CDR1 is MNHEY, CDR2 SVGAGI. J lost 10 bases, V lost 2 bases, and 15 bases had no gene match. The CDR3 loop spans 16 amino acids. CDR3 nucleotides: TGTGCCAGCAGTTACGGGGGCAGGAGGACAGGGAATCTCTACACCTTC. Residues: CASSYGGRRTGNLYTF.

The V gene is TRBV2, the J gene TRBJ2-3; TRBD2 matches 9 bases. This CDR3 contains 17 residues. CDR1 SNHLY and CDR2 FYNNEI come from the germline V gene. V lost 7 bases and J lost 2; bases outside the gene matches: 13. The CDR3 here is CASIPLAGRGPTDTQYF. The CDR3 bases are TGTGCCAGCATTCCCCTAGCGGGACGAGGACCCACAGATACGCAGTATTTT.

This clone was found a few times. The CDR3 sequence: CASSLVSNYEQYF. The CDR3 nucleotides read TGTGCCAGCAGCTTAGTCAGCAACTACGAGCAGTACTTC. The gene calls are TRBV11-2 and TRBJ2-7; D is unclear. With 1 base removed from V and 3 bases from J, the gap between germline ends came to 7 bases. The CDR3 extends over 13 amino acids. Germline V CDR1 and CDR2: SGHAT, FQNNGV.

The genes are TRBV28 and TRBJ1-5; TRBD1 matches 8 bases. J was trimmed by 5 bases and V by 4 bases; bases with no gene match: 4. Germline CDR1 and CDR2: MDHEN and SYDVKM. This CDR3 is built from 14 residues. DNA for the CDR3: TGTGCCAGCAGTTCAGGGGGCGTCCATCAGCCCCAGCATTTT. Encoded protein: CASSSGGVHQPQHF.

This clone appeared a few times. This same CDR3 is encoded by further DNA sequences in the sample. The rearrangement links TRBV30 to TRBJ2-1; D is ambiguous. The CDR3 extends over 11 amino acids. The germline V gene has CDR1 GTSNPN and CDR2 SVGIG (reference sequence). V gave up 3 bases and J gave up 4 bases, with 4 bases separating them. CDR3 sequence (DNA): TGTGCCTGGAGAAGTTACAATGAGCAGTTCTTC. Translation gives CAWRSYNEQFF.

This clone was counted a few times. The rearrangement links TRBV7-6 to TRBJ2-5; TRBD2 matches at 10 bases. Germline V gene data show CDR1 as SGHVS and CDR2 as FNYEAQ. V lost 4 bases and J lost 3; bases outside the gene matches: 5. The CDR3 is 15 residues long. This CDR3 is CASSSISGGKETQYF. The DNA for the CDR3 is TGTGCCAGCAGCTCAATTAGCGGGGGGAAAGAGACCCAGTACTTC.

This clone was counted at least ten times. The chain has TRBV15 and TRBJ2-1; TRBD2 is a possible D gene (6 bases). Trimming removed 3 bases from V and 13 bases from J, with 13 bases in between. The CDR3 covers 12 residues. Germline V lookup: CDR1 LNHNV, CDR2 YYDKDF (reference sequence). CDR3 sequence reads: CATSRAGLEQFF. The DNA for the CDR3 is TGTGCCACCAGCAGGGCGGGACTTGAACAGTTCTTC.

CDR3 DNA sequence: TGTGCCAGCCGCCGGGACCTCTACGAGCAGTACTTC. Amino acids: CASRRDLYEQYF. The genes are TRBV2 and TRBJ2-7; D could derive from TRBD1 or TRBD2 (5 bases each). The CDR3 covers 12 residues. CDR1 is SNHLY, CDR2 FYNNEI, per germline. Trimming shortened V by 8 bases and J by 3 bases, and 11 bases separated the two germline ends.

This clone was counted between two and nine times. The chain has TRBV5-6 and TRBJ1-2; D possibly corresponds to TRBD1 (5 bases). Germline lookup yields CDR1 SGHDT and CDR2 YYEEEE. CDR3 length: 15 amino acids. V lost 2 bases, J lost 3 bases, and 14 bases lay in between. The CDR3 DNA sequence: TGTGCCAGCAGCTTCCCCATTGGGGCGGACTATGGCTACACCTTC. This codes for CASSFPIGADYGYTF.

This clone was recorded a few times. J is TRBJ2-4 and V is TRBV9, with 7 bases identical to TRBD1. Germline V gene sequence: CDR1 SGDLS, CDR2 YYNGEE. The CDR3 is 15 residues long. Unmatched junction bases numbered 5, after V lost 2 bases and J lost 3 bases. In nucleotides, the CDR3 is TGTGCCAGCAGCGTGACCGGGGACAGCAAAAACATTCAGTACTTC. Protein sequence: CASSVTGDSKNIQYF. Filled out from reference TRBV9 and TRBJ2-4, the complete variable domain reads DSGVTQTPKHLITATGQRVTLRCSPRSGDLSVYWYQQSLDQGLQFLIQYYNGEERAKGNILERFSAQQFPDLHSELNLSSLELGDSALYFCASSVTGDSKNIQYFGAGTRLSVL.

The chain carries TRBV28 and TRBJ1-5; unclear D gene. From germline, CDR1 is MDHEN and CDR2 SYDVKM. Trimming took 7 bases from V and 8 from J, leaving 15 bases between them. This CDR3 region has 13 residues. The CDR3 DNA sequence: TGTGCCAGCAATCAGCCCGGGCCAAAGCCCCAGCATTTT. As protein: CASNQPGPKPQHF.

The J gene is TRBJ2-4, the V gene TRBV27, with 9 bases that match TRBD1. V shed 5 bases and J 4 bases; nucleotides not matched to a gene: 6. Germline CDR1 reads MNHEY; CDR2 reads SMNVEV (reference sequence). The CDR3 extends over 15 amino acids. In DNA form, the CDR3 reads TGTGCCAGCAGTGCGGACAGGGGCTTTAAAAACATTCAGTACTTC. Translating gives CASSADRGFKNIQYF.

V and J are TRBV2 and TRBJ2-1; 11 positions agree with TRBD2. J was trimmed by 0 bases and V by 8 bases; bases with no gene match: 9. The CDR3 covers 17 residues. Per germline, CDR1 SNHLY and CDR2 FYNNEI. CDR3 DNA sequence: TGTGCCAGCTTAGGGACTAGCGGTATTCGCTCCTACAATGAGCAGTTCTTC. Translating gives CASLGTSGIRSYNEQFF.

This chain uses TRBV25-1 with TRBJ2-3; TRBD1 might be the D (5 bases). Germline lookup yields CDR1 MGHDK and CDR2 SYGVNS. Trimming removed 5 bases at V and 2 bases at J, with 17 bases between. The CDR3 length is 16 residues. CDR3 protein: CASSTLSKGFTDTQYF. CDR3 nucleotide sequence: TGTGCCAGCAGTACATTAAGCAAGGGGTTCACAGATACGCAGTATTTT.

This clone was observed a few times. The V call is TRBV5-1, the J call TRBJ2-3, with D possibly TRBD2 on 7 matching bases. V was clipped by 1 base and J by 3 bases, with 18 bases between them. CDR1 and CDR2 from the germline V gene are SGHRS and YFSETQ. The CDR3 runs 17 residues. The CDR3 nucleotides are TGCGCCAGCAGCTTGATTCCCGGGGGGCCTAATACAGATACGCAGTATTTT. Translated, it gives CASSLIPGGPNTDTQYF.

V usage is TRBV19 and J usage is TRBJ1-5, with TRBD1 matching 8 bases. Germline CDR1 LNHDA, CDR2 SQIVND (reference sequence). This CDR3 is built from 14 residues. The trim removed 5 bases at V and 3 bases at J, leaving 3 bases unmatched. The CDR3: CASSVTGDNQPQHF. The CDR3 DNA follows: TGTGCCAGTAGTGTGACAGGGGACAATCAGCCCCAGCATTTT.

A few counts support this clone. The chain has TRBV4-1 and TRBJ2-1; 8 nucleotides match TRBD2. V lost 0 bases and J lost 0; bases outside the gene matches: 10. This CDR3 has 19 residues. The germline CDR1 and CDR2 sequences are MGHRA and YSYEKL. CDR3 residues: CASSQEQSGGESSYNEQFF. Here the CDR3 DNA reads TGCGCCAGCAGCCAAGAACAGAGCGGGGGCGAAAGCTCCTACAATGAGCAGTTCTTC.

This clone was observed a handful of times. The identical CDR3 is also encoded by other nucleotide sequences in the sample. V usage is TRBV7-3 and J usage is TRBJ2-3; D might be TRBD1 or TRBD2, each matching 5 bases. This CDR3 has 15 residues. The germline V gene has CDR1 SGHTA and CDR2 FQGTGA. Trimming cost V 3 bases and J 0 bases, with 10 bases left between them. This CDR3 reads CASSLAGDSTDTQYF. The CDR3 DNA follows: TGTGCCAGCAGCTTGGCCGGGGACAGCACAGATACGCAGTATTTT. The complete variable domain, with remaining parts taken from reference TRBV7-3 and TRBJ2-3, reads GAGVSQTPSNKVTEKGKYVELRCDPISGHTALYWYRQSLGQGPEFLIYFQGTGAADDSGLPNDRFFAVRPEGSVSTLKIQRTERGDSAVYLCASSLAGDSTDTQYFGPGTRLTVL.

Details on this clone: An end of the junction differs from the germline gene, which may be a read error. This chain links TRBV7-7 with TRBJ2-5; D not resolved. Per the germline V gene, CDR1 is SSHAT and CDR2 is FNYEAQ (reference sequence). The CDR3 totals 14 residues. The CDR3 DNA sequence: TGTGCTAGCAGCACGAATGCGCGGCAAGAGACCCAGTACTTC. Translating gives CASSTNARQETQYF.

This clone was observed a few times. The rearrangement joins TRBV10-3 to TRBJ2-3, with D tentatively TRBD2 (6 bases). V dropped 4 bases and J dropped 6 bases, with 17 bases sitting between them. Germline V gene data show CDR1 as ENHRY and CDR2 as SYGVKD. This CDR3 comprises 15 residues. CDR3 protein: CAISGGSLGGDTQYF. The CDR3 bases are TGTGCCATCAGTGGTGGCTCGCTAGGAGGGGATACGCAGTATTTT.

The CDR3 sequence is CATTRSSGDQPQHF. The CDR3 DNA sequence: TGTGCCACCACCCGATCTTCGGGGGATCAGCCCCAGCATTTT. This chain uses TRBV2 with TRBJ1-5; D might be TRBD1 (5 bases). This CDR3 is 14 amino acids long. V lost 10 bases and J lost 5, with 18 bases in between. The germline CDR1 and CDR2 sequences are SNHLY and FYNNEI.

For this clone: Other DNA sequences in the sample encode the same CDR3. The CDR3 DNA reads as TGTGCCAGCAGCGTAGACTCCACTGAGCAGTTCTTC. Amino acids: CASSVDSTEQFF. V usage is TRBV9 and J usage is TRBJ2-1; D gene uncertain. This CDR3 is built from 12 residues. V dropped 0 bases and J dropped 9 bases, with 7 bases sitting between them. Germline CDR1 SGDLS, CDR2 YYNGEE.

The chain combines TRBV4-3 with TRBJ2-3; 9 nucleotides align to TRBD2. Germline CDR1 reads LGHNA; CDR2 reads YSLEER. The CDR3 is 14 residues long. V lost 0 bases and J lost 8; bases outside the gene matches: 3. The CDR3 here is CASSQESSGGTQYF. The CDR3 DNA reads TGCGCCAGCAGCCAAGAGAGTAGCGGGGGTACGCAGTATTTT.

The genes are TRBV5-6 and TRBJ2-4; 13 positions match TRBD2. Trimming at V came to 5 bases and at J to 9 bases, leaving 5 bases not matched to a gene. This CDR3 has 14 residues. Germline lookup yields CDR1 SGHDT and CDR2 YYEEEE. The DNA for the CDR3 is TGTGCCAGCAGACTAGCGGGAGGGAGCAGCATTCAGTACTTC. This gives the protein CASRLAGGSSIQYF.

The chain recombines TRBV6-1 with TRBJ2-7; 11 bases are shared with TRBD1. V dropped 4 bases and J dropped 2; count of bases not matched to a gene: 7. This CDR3 is built from 16 residues. Looked up from germline, CDR1 is MNHNS and CDR2 is SASEGT. In nucleotides, the CDR3 is TGTGCCAGCAGTGTCCGGGGGGGACAGGGGGCCTACGAGCAGTACTTC. Residues: CASSVRGGQGAYEQYF.